This note documents a single T cell receptor beta chain sequence. The antigen is undetermined. It was with a sample-barcoded 5' primer and a J-beta primer mix that a second PCR of about 6 to 12 cycles was run. TCRdb fed the 5' RACE reads into MiXCR, producing one record per CDR3 protein. The repertoire holds about 1,500,000 distinct CDR3 sequences, with about 28% as singletons. Drawing of peripheral blood yielded 8.5 to 10 milliliters from each donor. The sample comes from a study of blood T cells in healthy people across ages. Germline values: CDR1 LGHNA, CDR2 YSLEER. This CDR3 contains 15 residues. General study results and limits: Estimated diversity that came from one million T cells was considered an underestimate. Lack of knowledge of donor CMV status possibly confounded expanded clonotype changes.

The chain employs TRBV4-3 and TRBJ2-4; TRBD2 matches 8 bases. The J call may be faulty, since TRBJ2-5 better matches the DNA end. Sequenced sample: blood. The sequence was obtained from a woman aged 30 to 39 in good health. CDR3 sequence: CASSQDSGIVETQYF. The CDR3 nucleotides are TGCGCCAGCAGCCAAGATAGCGGGATAGTTGAGACCCAGTACTTC.